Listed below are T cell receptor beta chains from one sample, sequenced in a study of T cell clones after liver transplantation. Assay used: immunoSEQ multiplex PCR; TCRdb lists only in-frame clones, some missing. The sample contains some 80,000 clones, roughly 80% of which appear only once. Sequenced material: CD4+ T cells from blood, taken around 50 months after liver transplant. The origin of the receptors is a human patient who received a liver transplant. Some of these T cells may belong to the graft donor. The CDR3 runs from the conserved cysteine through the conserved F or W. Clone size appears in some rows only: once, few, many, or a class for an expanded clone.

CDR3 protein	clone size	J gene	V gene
CASTNGEGQSYNEQFF	NA	TRBJ2-1	TRBV7-6
CASSLVGGGQNIQYF	NA	TRBJ2-4	TRBV5-6
CASSLGGQGSKNIQYF	NA	TRBJ2-4	TRBV7-9
CASSPLREPNEKLFF	NA	TRBJ1-4	TRBV18
CASSWTEGTEAFF	NA	TRBJ1-1	TRBV5-1
CAGRPGTHSYEQYF	NA	TRBJ2-7	TRBV6-1
CASRPGTDNEKLFF	few	TRBJ1-4	TRBV5-4
CASSQVQGYGYTF	NA	TRBJ1-2	TRBV14
CASKGPSSYNEQFF	NA	TRBJ2-1	TRBV27
CAISDKGRNTGELFF	NA	TRBJ2-2	TRBV10-3
CASSQGVATSPMSSYNEQFF	NA	TRBJ2-1	TRBV14
CSVRDTPYEQYF	NA	TRBJ2-7	TRBV29-1
CASSNHRGNTEAFF	NA	TRBJ1-1	TRBV2
CASSLAPPIGEETQYF	NA	TRBJ2-5	TRBV7-6
CASTPGWGYQETQYF	NA	TRBJ2-5	TRBV5-4
CASSITDTAEAFF	NA	TRBJ1-1	TRBV19
CASSLSDNQPQHF	NA	TRBJ1-5	TRBV7-6
CASSSWTATNTGELFF	NA	TRBJ2-2	TRBV7-3
CASVEQGRYTEAFF	NA	TRBJ1-1	TRBV28
CASSRDRNTEAFF	NA	TRBJ1-1	TRBV7-6
CASSVGPLTNTGELFF	NA	TRBJ2-2	TRBV9
CAWCRDRGSYEQYF	NA	TRBJ2-7	TRBV30
CASSPRRGDSYEQYF	NA	TRBJ2-7	TRBV7-2
CASSKTGTGNTEAFF	few	TRBJ1-1	TRBV9
CASRTGGIVDTQYF	NA	TRBJ2-3	TRBV6-1
CASSQDLTSGSRADTQYF	NA	TRBJ2-3	TRBV4-2
CASRDSPFSGNTIYF	NA	TRBJ1-3	TRBV6-5
CASGAGATDTQYF	NA	TRBJ2-3	TRBV28
CASSYKVPGEQFF	NA	TRBJ2-1	TRBV6-6
CASRQSSRGRRYYEQYF	NA	TRBJ2-7	TRBV27
CASSGAGNTEAFF	NA	TRBJ1-1	TRBV2
CASSLMGAPNGYTF	NA	TRBJ1-2	TRBV5-4
CASSQSRQGAREGYTF	NA	TRBJ1-2	TRBV4-1